The sequence of this T cell receptor beta chain was determined in a study of response to subunit inactivated influenza vaccine. In TCRdb, the RT-PCR reads were re-called with MiXCR into one record per CDR3 protein. The sample holds just over 300,000 distinct CDR3 sequences, roughly 20% seen once. This clonotype showed up many times. Its antigen is as yet unknown. Study-wide results and limits: There was a suggestion from the authors that each seasonal influenza vaccination recruits few new T cells.

CDR3 size: 13 residues. The ends lost 0 bases at V and 15 bases at J; junction bases unmatched: 9. Germline V CDR1 and CDR2: SGHRS, YFSETQ. This sequence was found in a man between 50 and 69 years old who received an inactivated influenza vaccine. The chain is built from TRBV5-1 and TRBJ2-3; 8 bases fit TRBD2. The sequences come from PBMCs from blood, collected roughly 20 months after vaccination. CDR3 coding DNA: TGCGCCAGCAGCTTGGCCGGAAGAAGCGGGGGCTATTTT. Translation: CASSLAGRSGGYF.